This T cell receptor (beta chain) was identified during a study of human T cells and chemical hapten exposure (dated by TCRdb to about 2021). Regarding the complete study: For sensitization, 2% DPC in acetone was applied to an approximately 2 cm by approximately 2 cm area of upper inner arm skin. Throughout the approximately 24-week study period, patients were also given weekly therapeutic DPC doses on the scalp. Patch testing on the upper back used Finn chambers containing 0.01% DPC, with scoring done after 6 days according to International Contact Dermatitis Research Group standards. Alopecia areata with under or over 50% scalp involvement, alopecia totalis and alopecia universalis were represented in the patient cohort, which was mostly female. Libraries were pooled for sequencing, and per-sample TCR yields varied mainly because of small differences in library volumes within the pool. The study tracked peripheral blood TCR repertoire changes in vivo during primary and secondary sensitization to the hapten diphenylcyclopropenone (DPC) in alopecia patients. Patient blood was sampled pre-sensitization (week 0) and at 2, 6 and about 24 weeks after DPC sensitization. Around 30 alopecia patients provided blood for TCR sequencing at one to four time points (pre-sensitization, 2, 6 and 24 weeks). Overall results and qualifications from the work: Compared with pre-sensitization or healthy control sets, expanded TCRs formed significantly more large CDR3 similarity clusters, which is consistent with antigen-driven responses. DPC sensitization did not change how many TCRs were above 1 in 1000 frequency, and no evidence was found of alterations in global repertoire structure. Patch test score correlated positively with the number of PT1 expanded TCRs, reaching significance at thresholds 8, 16 and 32 but not at 4. Because every patient had alopecia, a presumed autoimmune disease, the patients' immune response might differ from that of healthy individuals. Repeated subsampling changed both the strength of the expansion versus patch-test correlation and the threshold at which that correlation became significant.

As concerns this clonotype: Its antigen is not yet known. No per-base quality is available; no much larger clone lies one base away.

Receptor libraries were prepared by RACE. The sequencing machine was a NextSeq 500. Library preparation attached unique molecular identifiers to individual cDNA molecules for quantitative, reproducible TCR counting. For every blood RNA sample, sequencing covered both the TCR alpha and TCR beta chains. The published analysis was carried out like this. Samples had a median of around 92,000 TCRs, with a range from roughly 20,000 to 700,000. V, J and CDR3 annotation of the TCR reads was performed with the Decombinator software suite. Every sample was subsampled to the same number of TCRs (28,000) for the PS versus PT1 abundance plots. Expanded TCRs were defined as absent before sensitization and observed at least eight times at the 2-week time point. TCRdb itself trimmed the public reads at Q25 with fastp, ran MiXCR and retained productive beta chains. When rows share a CDR3 protein, they turn into one entry using the most common DNA and genes. The V and J calls, along with clone size, are taken from TCRdb and not from the paper's own processing. In this sample the table shows about 54,000 distinct CDR3 sequences, about 9.9% of which occur a single time. The ten largest clones capture about 1.8% of the sample.

The germline V gene provides CDR1 MNHNS and CDR2 SASEGT. CDR3 length: 15 amino acids, cysteine to phenylalanine. The sequence is cut down to CDR3 DNA, 45 bases in frame from base 1. Ends trimmed: V by 5 bases, J by 6 bases; bases unmatched to a gene: 10. Read against the paper, the sample's time point label means: patch test 2, 6 weeks after DPC sensitization. Reading the label with the study, this specimen's treatment or condition is: therapeutic diphenylcyclopropenone sensitization with weekly scalp DPC. At every patch-test visit, the blood draw took place before the patch test was put on. To be eligible, patients had to be aged 18 to 70, diagnosed with alopecia and judged suitable for DPC therapy, while pregnant patients were excluded. Unfractionated whole blood was collected in Tempus Blood RNA tubes, and total RNA was extracted from that blood.

The TCR sequence derives from a woman between 45 and 60 years old with alopecia areata. Some clones in this sample may be carry-over from other donors' samples. The rearrangement combines TRBV6-1 with TRBJ1-1; TRBD1 fits 9 bases in the junction. The source material was whole blood, sampled in connection with sensitization to the hapten diphenylcyclopropenone (DPC). At the DNA level, the sequence is TGTGCCAGCAGTTCCCGGTGGGACAGGGAACCTGAAGCTTTCTTT. It translates as CASSSRWDREPEAFF.